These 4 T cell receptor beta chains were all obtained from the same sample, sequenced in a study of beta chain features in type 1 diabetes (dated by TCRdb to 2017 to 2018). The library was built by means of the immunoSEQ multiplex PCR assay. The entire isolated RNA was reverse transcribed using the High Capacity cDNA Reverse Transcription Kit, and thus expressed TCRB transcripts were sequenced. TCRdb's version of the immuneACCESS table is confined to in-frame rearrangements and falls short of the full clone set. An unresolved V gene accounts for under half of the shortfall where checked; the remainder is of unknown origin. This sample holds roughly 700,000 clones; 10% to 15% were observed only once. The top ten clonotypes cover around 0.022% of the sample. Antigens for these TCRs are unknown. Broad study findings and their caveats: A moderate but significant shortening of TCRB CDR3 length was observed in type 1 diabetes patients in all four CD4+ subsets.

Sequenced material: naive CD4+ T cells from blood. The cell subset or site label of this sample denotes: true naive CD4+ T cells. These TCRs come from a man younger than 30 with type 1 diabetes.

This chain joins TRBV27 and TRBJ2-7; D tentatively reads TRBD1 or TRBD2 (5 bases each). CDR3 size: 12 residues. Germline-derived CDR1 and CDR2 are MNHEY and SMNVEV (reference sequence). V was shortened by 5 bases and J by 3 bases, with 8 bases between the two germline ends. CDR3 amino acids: CASSRDVYEQYF. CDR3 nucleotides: TGTGCCAGCAGTCGGGACGTCTACGAGCAGTACTTC.

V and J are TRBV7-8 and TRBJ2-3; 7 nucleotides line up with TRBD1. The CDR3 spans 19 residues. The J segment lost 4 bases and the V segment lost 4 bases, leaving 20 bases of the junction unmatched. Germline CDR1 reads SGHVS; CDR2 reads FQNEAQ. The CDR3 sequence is CASSSRPPLQGRGADTQYF. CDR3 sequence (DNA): TGTGCCAGCAGCTCCCGCCCCCCCCTACAGGGGAGAGGAGCAGATACGCAGTATTTT.

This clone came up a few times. Here the CDR3 DNA reads TGTGCCAGCAGCTTATGGGGACAGGGGATTTTAGATACGCAGTATTTT. It codes for CASSLWGQGILDTQYF. The rearrangement joins TRBV7-6 to TRBJ2-3, with 10 bases aligning to TRBD1. The CDR3 is 16 residues long. The V gene's germline CDR1 is SGHVS and CDR2 FNYEAQ. V lost 2 bases to trimming and J lost 5 bases; unmatched junction nucleotides: 7.

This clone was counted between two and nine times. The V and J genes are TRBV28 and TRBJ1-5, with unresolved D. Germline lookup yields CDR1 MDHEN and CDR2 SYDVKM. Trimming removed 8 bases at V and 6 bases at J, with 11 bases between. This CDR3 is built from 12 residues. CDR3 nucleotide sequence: TGTGCCAGCGGGGTAATAGGTCAGCCCCAGCATTTT. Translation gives CASGVIGQPQHF.